Below are 3 T cell receptor beta chains sequenced from a single sample in a study of shared T cell receptors in the human thymus. Using immunoSEQ multiplex PCR, the repertoire was profiled, and TCRdb retains in-frame clones only, with some absent. The top ten hold 0.008% to 0.011% of the sample, which has around 730,000 clones, around 85% seen once. The same sample was also used in a study of human thymus T cells.

Sequencing used thymocytes. The receptors stem from a girl in the first two years of life with a congenital heart defect.

CDR3 amino acids: CASSPGTGRGSEAFF. In nucleotides, the CDR3 is TGTGCCAGCAGTCCAGGGACAGGGCGAGGGTCTGAAGCTTTCTTT. The rearrangement links TRBV27 to TRBJ1-1; 9 nucleotides agree with TRBD1. CDR3 length equals 15 residues. J was trimmed by 6 bases and V by 5 bases; bases with no gene match: 10. Germline values: CDR1 MNHEY, CDR2 SMNVEV (reference sequence).

A word on this clone: This specimen includes other DNA sequences encoding the same CDR3. The DNA for the CDR3 is TGCAGCGTTGTTAGAGGGCGGATCGGCCAGAACACTGAAGCTTTCTTT. Protein: CSVVRGRIGQNTEAFF. The chain is built from TRBV29-1 and TRBJ1-1; D call uncertain. This CDR3 comprises 16 residues. The germline V gene encodes CDR1 SQVTM and CDR2 ANQGSEA. Trimming removed 4 bases at V and 1 base at J, with 19 bases between.

The V gene is TRBV11-2, the J gene TRBJ2-7, with D unclear. Looked up from germline, CDR1 is SGHAT and CDR2 is FQNNGV. This CDR3 is 18 amino acids long. Trimming left V 3 bases short and J 4 bases short, with 25 bases between. The DNA for the CDR3 is TGTGCCAGCAGCTTGTCACATGTCGGCCAAGGCAGACATTACGAGCAGTACTTC. It encodes CASSLSHVGQGRHYEQYF.